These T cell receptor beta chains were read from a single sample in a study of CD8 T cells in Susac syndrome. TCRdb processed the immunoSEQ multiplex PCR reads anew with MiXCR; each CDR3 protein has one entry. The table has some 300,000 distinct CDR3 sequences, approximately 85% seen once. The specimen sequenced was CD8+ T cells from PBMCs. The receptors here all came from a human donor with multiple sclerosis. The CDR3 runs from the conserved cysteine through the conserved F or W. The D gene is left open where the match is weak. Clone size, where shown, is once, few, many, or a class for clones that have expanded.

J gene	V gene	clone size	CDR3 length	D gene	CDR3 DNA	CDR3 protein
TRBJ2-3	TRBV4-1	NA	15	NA	TGCGCCAGCAAATACAGGGATGGCCCGGGGGATACGCAGTATTTT	CASKYRDGPGDTQYF
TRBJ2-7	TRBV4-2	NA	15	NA	TGTGCCAGCAGCCAAGTCAAAGCGGTGACCTACGAGCAGTACTTC	CASSQVKAVTYEQYF
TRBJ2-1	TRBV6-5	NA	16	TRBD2	TGTGCCAGCAGTTACTCGAGGGCAGCGGGAGGCAATGAGCAGTTCTTC	CASSYSRAAGGNEQFF
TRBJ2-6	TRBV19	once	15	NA	TGTGCCAGTAGTATTCCAGGGACCGGGGCCAACGTCCTGACTTTC	CASSIPGTGANVLTF
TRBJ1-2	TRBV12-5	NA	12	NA	TGTGCTAGTGGTTTGCTAGGGAATGGCTACACCTTC	CASGLLGNGYTF
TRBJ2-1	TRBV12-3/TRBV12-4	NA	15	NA	TGTGCCAGCAGTTTCCCTGACAGTAATAGGAATGAGCGGTTCTTC	CASSFPDSNRNERFF
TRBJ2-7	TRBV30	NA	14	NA	TGTGCCTGGAGTGACAGGGAGACGTCCTACGAGCAGTACTTC	CAWSDRETSYEQYF
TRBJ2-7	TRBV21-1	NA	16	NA	TGTGCCAGCAGCAAAAGGGGAACGGTCCTCTCCTACGAGCAGTACTTC	CASSKRGTVLSYEQYF
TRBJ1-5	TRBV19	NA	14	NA	TGTGCCAGTAGTATGGGGACGAACAATCAGCCCCAGCATTTT	CASSMGTNNQPQHF
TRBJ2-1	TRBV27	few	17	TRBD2	TGTGCCAGCAGTTTATCCTTTAGCGGGGCCTTTTACAATGAGCAGTTCTTC	CASSLSFSGAFYNEQFF
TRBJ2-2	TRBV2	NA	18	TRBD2	TGTGCCAGCAGGGGAGGGCCAGAGAGTGAGAAAACGGCCGGGGAGCTGTTTTTT	CASRGGPESEKTAGELFF
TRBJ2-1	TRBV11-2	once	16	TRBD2	TGTGCCAGCAGCTCGCATACTAGCGGTACCTACAATGAGCAGTTCTTC	CASSSHTSGTYNEQFF
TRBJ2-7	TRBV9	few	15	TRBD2	TGTGCCAGCAGCCGGGACCTAGCGGAGACCTACGAGCAGTACTTC	CASSRDLAETYEQYF
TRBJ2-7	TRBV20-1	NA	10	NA	TGCAGTGCTATCTCCTACGAGCAGTACTTC	CSAISYEQYF
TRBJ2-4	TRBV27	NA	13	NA	TGTGCCAGCAGGGAACTAGCCAAAAACATTCAGTACTTC	CASRELAKNIQYF
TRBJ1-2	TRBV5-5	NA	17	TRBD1	TGTGCCAGCAGTCAGTCCCGGGACAGGGGGCCAGGCTATGGCTACACCTTC	CASSQSRDRGPGYGYTF
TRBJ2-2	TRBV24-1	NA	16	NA	TGTGCCACCATCTCGCCCCAATGGAGGGGGGCCGGGGAGCTGTTTTTT	CATISPQWRGAGELFF
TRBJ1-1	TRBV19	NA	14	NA	TGTGCCAGTAGTAACTATCCAGAGAACACTGAAGCTTTCTTT	CASSNYPENTEAFF
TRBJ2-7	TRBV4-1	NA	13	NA	TGCGCCAGCAGCCAAGATACTACCTACGAGCAGTACTTC	CASSQDTTYEQYF
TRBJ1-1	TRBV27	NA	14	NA	TGTGCCACCTATATGGGGGGTGGGAACACTGAAGCTTTCTTT	CATYMGGGNTEAFF
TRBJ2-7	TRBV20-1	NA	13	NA	TGCAGTGCTAGAAAACCGGAAAGGGACGAGCAGTACTTC	CSARKPERDEQYF
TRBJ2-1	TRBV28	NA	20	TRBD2	TGTGCCAGCGAGTCCCTCCCCGGGACTAGCGGGTCCCTACCCTACAATGAGCAGTTCTTC	CASESLPGTSGSLPYNEQFF
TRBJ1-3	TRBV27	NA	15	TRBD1	TGTGCCAGCAGTTTAGGAACAGGGGCTGGAAACACCATATATTTT	CASSLGTGAGNTIYF
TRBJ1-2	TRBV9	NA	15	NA	TGTGCCAGCAGCGTAGGTCAGGGGATGGGGTATGGCTACACCTTC	CASSVGQGMGYGYTF
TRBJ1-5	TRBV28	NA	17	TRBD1	TGTGCCAGCAGCTCTCCCCACGACAGGGACGCCAATCAGCCCCAGCATTTT	CASSSPHDRDANQPQHF
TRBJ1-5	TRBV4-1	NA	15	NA	TGCGCCAGCAGCCAAGACAGGACGGGTCGACAGCCCCAGCATTTT	CASSQDRTGRQPQHF